The sample holds one count of the clone carrying this T cell receptor (beta chain). What it binds is not known. The library targeted TCRbeta and was prepared with unique molecular identifiers. TCRdb re-derived calls from the PCR reads in MiXCR, one entry per CDR3 protein. The table includes 200,000 to 250,000 distinct CDR3 sequences, approximately 8.4% detected once. The data derive from a study of T-cell reconstitution after alpha-beta-depleted transplantation in children. The CDR3 runs 14 residues. CDR1 is GTSNPN, CDR2 SVGIG, per germline (reference sequence). Trimming at V came to 4 bases and at J to 5 bases, leaving 7 bases not matched to a gene. Study-wide results and limits: About two months after transplant, alpha-beta T cells reportedly came from several hundred expanded graft clones. T-cell counts and diversity at one year following transplant were attributed mainly to newly produced T cells. Surviving thymic progenitors and recipient T cells were the source of high TCRbeta diversity at day 60 in some patients.

The rearrangement joins TRBV30 to TRBJ1-4; 7 bases match TRBD1. The sequence was collected from a male patient aged 2-9 years who had a stem cell transplant for acute myeloid leukemia, so the T cells may come from the graft donor. The source was PBMCs, mostly from graft donor cells, collected 360 days after TCRalphabeta/CD19-depleted stem cell transplant. As DNA, the CDR3 is TGTGCCTGGACGGGGACAGCGGAAAATGAAAAACTGTTTTTT. Its translation is CAWTGTAENEKLFF. Combining the CDR3 with reference TRBV30 and TRBJ1-4 gives the whole variable domain SQTIHQWPATLVQPVGSPLSLECTVEGTSNPNLYWYRQAAGRGLQLLFYSVGIGQISSEVPQNLSASRPQDRQFILSSKKLLLSDSGFYLCAWTGTAENEKLFFGSGTQLSVL.